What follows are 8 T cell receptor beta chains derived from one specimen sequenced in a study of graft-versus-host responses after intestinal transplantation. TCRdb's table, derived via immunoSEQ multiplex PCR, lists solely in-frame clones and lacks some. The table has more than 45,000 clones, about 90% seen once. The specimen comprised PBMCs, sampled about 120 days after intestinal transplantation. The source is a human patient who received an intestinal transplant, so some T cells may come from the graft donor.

DNA for the CDR3: TGCGCCAGCAGCTTCGGGACAGGGTCCATGAACACTGAAGCTTTCTTT. Translation: CASSFGTGSMNTEAFF. The chain has TRBV5-1 and TRBJ1-1; TRBD1 agrees at 9 bases. CDR1 and CDR2 from the germline V gene are SGHRS and YFSETQ. After removal of 2 bases from V and 0 bases from J, the junction contained 5 bases not matched to a gene. The CDR3 spans 16 residues.

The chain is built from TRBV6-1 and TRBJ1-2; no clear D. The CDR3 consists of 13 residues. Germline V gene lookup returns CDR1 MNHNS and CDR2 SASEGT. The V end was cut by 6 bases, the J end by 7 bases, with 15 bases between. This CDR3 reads CASRTGFLGGYTF. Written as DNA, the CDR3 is TGTGCCAGCAGAACGGGGTTCCTTGGTGGCTACACCTTC.

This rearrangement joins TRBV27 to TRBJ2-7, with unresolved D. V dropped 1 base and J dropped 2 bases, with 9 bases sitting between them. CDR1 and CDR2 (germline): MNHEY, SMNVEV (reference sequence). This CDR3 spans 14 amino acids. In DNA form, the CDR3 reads TGTGCCAGCAGTTTATTGAAGGGCGCCTACGAGCAGTACTTC. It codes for CASSLLKGAYEQYF.

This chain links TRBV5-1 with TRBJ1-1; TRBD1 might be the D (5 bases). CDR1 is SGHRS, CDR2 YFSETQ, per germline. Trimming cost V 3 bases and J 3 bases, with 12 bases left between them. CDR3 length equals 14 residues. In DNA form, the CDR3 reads TGCGCCAGCAGCTGGGGGGACGATTACACTGAAGCTTTCTTT. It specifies CASSWGDDYTEAFF.

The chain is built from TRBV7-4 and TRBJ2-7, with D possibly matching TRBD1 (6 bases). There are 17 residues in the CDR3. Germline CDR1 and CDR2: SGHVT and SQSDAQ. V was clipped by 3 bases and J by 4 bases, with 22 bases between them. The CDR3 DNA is TGTGCCAGCAGCTTCCCCAATCTGGGGGCTATGGGTTACGAGCAGTACTTC. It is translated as CASSFPNLGAMGYEQYF.

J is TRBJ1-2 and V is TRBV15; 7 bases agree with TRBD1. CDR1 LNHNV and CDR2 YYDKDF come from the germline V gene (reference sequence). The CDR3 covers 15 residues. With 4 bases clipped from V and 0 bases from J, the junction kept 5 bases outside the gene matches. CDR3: CATSTNRGANYGYTF. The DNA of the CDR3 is TGTGCCACCAGCACTAACAGGGGTGCTAACTATGGCTACACCTTC. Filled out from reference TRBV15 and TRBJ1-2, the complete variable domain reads DAMVIQNPRYQVTQFGKPVTLSCSQTLNHNVMYWYQQKSSQAPKLLFHYYDKDFNNEADTPDNFQSRRPNTSFCFLDIRSPGLGDTAMYLCATSTNRGANYGYTFGSGTRLTVV.

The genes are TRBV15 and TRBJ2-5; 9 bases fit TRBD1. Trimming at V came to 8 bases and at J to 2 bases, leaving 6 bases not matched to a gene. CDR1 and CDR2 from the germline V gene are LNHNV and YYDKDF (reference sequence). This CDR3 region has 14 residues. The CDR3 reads CATRDRASQETQYF. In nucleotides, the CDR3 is TGTGCCACCCGGGACAGGGCTTCGCAAGAGACCCAGTACTTC.

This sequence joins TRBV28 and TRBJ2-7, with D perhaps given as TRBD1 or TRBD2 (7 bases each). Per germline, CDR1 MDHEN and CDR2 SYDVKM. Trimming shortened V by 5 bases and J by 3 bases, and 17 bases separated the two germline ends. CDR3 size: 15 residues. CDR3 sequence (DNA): TGTGCCAGCAGTCCCTCAGGGGGGGGGAACTACGAGCAGTACTTC. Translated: CASSPSGGGNYEQYF.